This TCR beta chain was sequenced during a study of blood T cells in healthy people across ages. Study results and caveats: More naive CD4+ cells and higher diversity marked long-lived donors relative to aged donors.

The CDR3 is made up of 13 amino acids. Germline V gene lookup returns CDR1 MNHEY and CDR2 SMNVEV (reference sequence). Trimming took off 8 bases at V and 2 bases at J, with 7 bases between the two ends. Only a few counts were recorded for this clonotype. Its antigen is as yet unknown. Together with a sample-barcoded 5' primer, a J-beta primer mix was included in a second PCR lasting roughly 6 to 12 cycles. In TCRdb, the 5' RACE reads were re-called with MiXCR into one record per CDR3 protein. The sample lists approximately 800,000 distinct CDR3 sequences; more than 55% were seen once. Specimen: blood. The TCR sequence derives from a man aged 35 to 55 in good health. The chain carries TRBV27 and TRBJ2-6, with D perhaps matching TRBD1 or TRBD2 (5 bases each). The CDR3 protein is CASGGTGANVLTF. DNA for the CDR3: TGTGCCAGCGGGGGAACTGGGGCCAACGTCCTGACTTTC. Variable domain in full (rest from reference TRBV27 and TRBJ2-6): EAQVTQNPRYLITVTGKKLTVTCSQNMNHEYMSWYRQDPGLGLRQIYYSMNVEVTDKGDVPEGYKVSRKEKRNFPLILESPSPNQTSLYFCASGGTGANVLTFGAGSRLTVL.